Detailed here is one T cell receptor (beta chain). The antigen remains undetermined. This specimen belongs to a study of regulatory T cells in long-lasting Graves disease. At the level of the study: Antithyroid drug exposure in newly diagnosed Graves' patients had lasted under 3 months. Regarding the study as a whole: Having only a small sample size may have limited accuracy. It was in persistent disease that TRBV28, TRBJ1-2 and TRBJ2-5 were favored.

Described time point: newly diagnosed GD, antithyroid drugs for less than 3 months. Extracted RNA from PBMCs served as the source of the TCR library. For TCR beta, libraries came from iRepertoire HTBI primers and Arm-PCR of CDR3 regions. Via MiXCR, TCRdb re-called the multiplex PCR reads, giving one row per CDR3 protein. The data show roughly 420,000 distinct CDR3 sequences, roughly 15% seen once. Germline-derived CDR1 and CDR2 are ENHRY and SYGVKD. CDR3 length equals 18 residues. Trimming removed 3 bases from V and 0 bases from J, with 19 bases in between. The sample was also reused in another study, on T cells in Graves' hyperthyroidism and ophthalmopathy. That work adds: A 13 V-J model separated ophthalmopathy from stable hyperthyroidism.

This sample comprised peripheral blood mononuclear cells (PBMCs), obtained at new diagnosis, from a patient treated with antithyroid drugs. This clonotype was obtained from a woman aged 25 to 39 with Graves disease. V usage is TRBV10-3 and J usage is TRBJ2-3; the D gene could be TRBD1 or TRBD2 (5 bases each). The chain's CDR3 is CAISDPIPGPLSTDTQYF. CDR3 bases: TGTGCCATCAGTGACCCCATACCGGGGCCGCTTAGCACAGATACGCAGTATTTT.